This TCR beta chain is drawn from a study of T cells in localized non-small cell lung cancer. V shed 3 bases and J shed 0 bases, with 12 bases lying between them. CDR1 is LNHDA and CDR2 is SQIVND in the germline V gene (reference sequence). The CDR3 contains 15 residues. Regarding the study as a whole: Sequencing involved a lone tumor region, leaving heterogeneity possible. Researchers found a median about 53 of the top 100 tumor clones in adjacent lung. The study found T cell clonality highest in uninvolved adjacent lung, above tumor. Longer overall survival accompanied higher blood T cell density.

In the case of this clone: Its antigen is still unknown.

TCRdb's copy holds only in-frame clones and misses some; the assay was immunoSEQ multiplex PCR. This repertoire shows about 24,000 clones, 88% found once; its top ten account for roughly 6%. The chain carries TRBV19 and TRBJ2-7; no reliable D call. The sequencing used PBMCs, collected before any cancer treatment. This sequence originates from a man between 40 and 70 years old with stage II lung adenocarcinoma. The chain's CDR3 is CASSIVGGSSYEQYF. DNA for the CDR3: TGTGCCAGTAGTATTGTCGGCGGTAGCTCCTACGAGCAGTACTTC.